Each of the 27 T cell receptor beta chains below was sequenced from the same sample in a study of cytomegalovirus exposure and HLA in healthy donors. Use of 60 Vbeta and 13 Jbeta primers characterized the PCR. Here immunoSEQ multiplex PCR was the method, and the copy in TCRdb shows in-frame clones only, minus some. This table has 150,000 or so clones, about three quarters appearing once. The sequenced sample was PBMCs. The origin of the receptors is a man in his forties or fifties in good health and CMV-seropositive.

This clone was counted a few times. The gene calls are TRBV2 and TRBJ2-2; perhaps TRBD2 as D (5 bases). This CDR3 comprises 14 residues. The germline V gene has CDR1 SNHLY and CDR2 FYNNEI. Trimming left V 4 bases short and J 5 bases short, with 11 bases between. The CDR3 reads CASSVIAPTGELFF. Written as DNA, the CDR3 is TGTGCCAGCAGTGTGATAGCGCCAACCGGGGAGCTGTTTTTT.

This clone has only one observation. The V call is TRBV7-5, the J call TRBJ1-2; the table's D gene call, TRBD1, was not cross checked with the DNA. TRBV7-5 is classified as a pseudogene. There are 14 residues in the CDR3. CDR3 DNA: TGTGTCAGAAGCTTAGCCCCACCAGGGGATGGCTACACCTTC. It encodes CVRSLAPPGDGYTF.

As DNA, the CDR3 is TGTGCCAGCAGCGTGGGGACTAGCGGGGGTCACGAGCAGTACTTC. Its translation is CASSVGTSGGHEQYF. This chain joins TRBV9 and TRBJ2-7; 14 nucleotides match TRBD2. The CDR3 runs to 15 residues. V shed 2 bases, J shed 5 bases, and the junction held 3 bases outside the gene matches. From germline, CDR1 is SGDLS and CDR2 YYNGEE.

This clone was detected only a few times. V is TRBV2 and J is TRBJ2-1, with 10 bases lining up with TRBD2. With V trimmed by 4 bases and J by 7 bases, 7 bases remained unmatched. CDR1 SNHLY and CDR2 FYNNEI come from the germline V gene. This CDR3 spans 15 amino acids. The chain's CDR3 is CASSVPSGRGNEQFF. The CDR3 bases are TGTGCCAGCAGTGTCCCTAGCGGGAGAGGAAATGAGCAGTTCTTC.

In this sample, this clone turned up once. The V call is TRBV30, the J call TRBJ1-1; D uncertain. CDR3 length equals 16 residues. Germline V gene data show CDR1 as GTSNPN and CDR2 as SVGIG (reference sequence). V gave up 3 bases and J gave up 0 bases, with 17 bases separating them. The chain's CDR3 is CAWRRVPGRLNTEAFF. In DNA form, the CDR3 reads TGTGCCTGGAGGAGGGTCCCAGGCAGGCTGAACACTGAAGCTTTCTTT.

The CDR3 sequence is CASSQMVYGRDSHTQYF. Written as DNA, the CDR3 is TGTGCCAGCAGCCAGATGGTTTATGGCCGGGACAGCCATACGCAGTATTTT. V and J are TRBV7-9 and TRBJ2-3, with 7 bases lining up with TRBD1. This CDR3 has 17 amino acids. V was clipped by 5 bases and J by 7 bases; unmatched bases: 18. Germline V gene lookup returns CDR1 SEHNR and CDR2 FQNEAQ (reference sequence).

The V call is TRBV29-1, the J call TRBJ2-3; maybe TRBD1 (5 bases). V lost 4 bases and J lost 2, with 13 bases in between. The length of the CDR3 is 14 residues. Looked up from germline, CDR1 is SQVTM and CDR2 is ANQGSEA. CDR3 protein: CSVGAGLHTDTQYF. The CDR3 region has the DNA TGCAGCGTTGGGGCAGGGCTTCACACAGATACGCAGTATTTT.

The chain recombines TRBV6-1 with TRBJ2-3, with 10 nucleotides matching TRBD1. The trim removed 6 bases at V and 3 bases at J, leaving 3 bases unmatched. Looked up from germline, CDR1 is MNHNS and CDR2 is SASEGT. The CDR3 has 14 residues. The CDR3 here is CASSPGQGTDTQYF. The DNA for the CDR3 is TGTGCCAGCAGCCCGGGACAGGGGACAGATACGCAGTATTTT.

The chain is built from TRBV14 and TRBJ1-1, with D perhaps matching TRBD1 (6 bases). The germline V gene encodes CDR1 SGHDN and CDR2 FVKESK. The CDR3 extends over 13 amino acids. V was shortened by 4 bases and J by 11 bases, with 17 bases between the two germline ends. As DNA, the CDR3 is TGTGCCAGCAGCCCCGGGGCAGGGGTCGGGGCTTTCTTT. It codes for CASSPGAGVGAFF.

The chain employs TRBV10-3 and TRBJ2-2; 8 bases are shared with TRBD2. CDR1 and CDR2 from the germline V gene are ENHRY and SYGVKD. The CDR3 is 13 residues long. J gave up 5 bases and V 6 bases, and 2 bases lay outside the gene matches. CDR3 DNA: TGTGCCATCAGAGGGACTAGTACCGGGGAGCTGTTTTTT. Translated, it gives CAIRGTSTGELFF.

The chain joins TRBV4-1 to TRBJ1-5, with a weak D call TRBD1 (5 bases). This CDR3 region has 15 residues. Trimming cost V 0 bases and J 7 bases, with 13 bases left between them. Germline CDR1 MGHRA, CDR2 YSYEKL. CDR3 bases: TGCGCCAGCAGCCAAGATAACCAGGGCGTACAGCCCCAGCATTTT. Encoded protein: CASSQDNQGVQPQHF.

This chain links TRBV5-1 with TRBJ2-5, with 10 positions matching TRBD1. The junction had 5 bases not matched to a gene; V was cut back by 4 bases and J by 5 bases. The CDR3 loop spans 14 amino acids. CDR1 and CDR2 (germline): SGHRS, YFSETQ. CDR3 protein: CASSPGQGGETQYF. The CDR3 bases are TGCGCCAGCAGCCCAGGACAGGGGGGGGAGACCCAGTACTTC.

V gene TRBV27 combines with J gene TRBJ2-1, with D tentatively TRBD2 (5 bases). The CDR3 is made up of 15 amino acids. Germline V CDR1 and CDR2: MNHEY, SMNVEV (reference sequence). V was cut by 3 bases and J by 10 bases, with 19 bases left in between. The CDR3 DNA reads TGTGCCAGCAGTTTCGATTCTTCGGGGTTAAGGGAGCAGTTCTTC. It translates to CASSFDSSGLREQFF.

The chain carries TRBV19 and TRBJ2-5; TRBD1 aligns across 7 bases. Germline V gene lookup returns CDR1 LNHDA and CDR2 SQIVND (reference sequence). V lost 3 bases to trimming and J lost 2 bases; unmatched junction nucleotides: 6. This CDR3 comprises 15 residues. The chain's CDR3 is CASSILSGQQETQYF. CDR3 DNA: TGTGCCAGTAGTATTCTCTCGGGACAGCAAGAGACCCAGTACTTC. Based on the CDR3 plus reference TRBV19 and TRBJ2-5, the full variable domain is DGGITQSPKYLFRKEGQNVTLSCEQNLNHDAMYWYRQDPGQGLRLIYYSQIVNDFQKGDIAEGYSVSREKKESFPLTVTSAQKNPTAFYLCASSILSGQQETQYFGPGTRLLVL.

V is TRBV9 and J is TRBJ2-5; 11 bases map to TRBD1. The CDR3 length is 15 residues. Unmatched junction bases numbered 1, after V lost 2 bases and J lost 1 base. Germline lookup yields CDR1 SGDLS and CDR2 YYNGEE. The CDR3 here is CASSVGQGGQETQYF. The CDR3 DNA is TGTGCCAGCAGCGTGGGACAGGGGGGCCAAGAGACCCAGTACTTC.

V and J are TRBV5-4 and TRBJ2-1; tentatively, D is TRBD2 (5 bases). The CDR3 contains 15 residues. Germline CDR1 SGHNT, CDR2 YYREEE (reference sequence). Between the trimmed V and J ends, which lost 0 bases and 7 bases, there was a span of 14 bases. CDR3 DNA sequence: TGTGCCAGCAGCTTGGGAGGGAGCGTTATGAATGAGCAGTTCTTC. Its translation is CASSLGGSVMNEQFF.

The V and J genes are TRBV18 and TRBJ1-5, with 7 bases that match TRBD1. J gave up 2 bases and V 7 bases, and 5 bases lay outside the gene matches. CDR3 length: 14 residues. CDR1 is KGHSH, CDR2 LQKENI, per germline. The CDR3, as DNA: TGTGCCAGCTGGACAGGAGAAGGCAATCAGCCCCAGCATTTT. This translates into CASWTGEGNQPQHF.

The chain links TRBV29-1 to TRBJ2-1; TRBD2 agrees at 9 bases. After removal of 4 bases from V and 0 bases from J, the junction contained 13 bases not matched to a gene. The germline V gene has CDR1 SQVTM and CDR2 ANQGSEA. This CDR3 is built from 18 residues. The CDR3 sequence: CSVGGKTSGLDSYNEQFF. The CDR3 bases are TGCAGCGTTGGAGGTAAGACTAGCGGCCTGGACTCCTACAATGAGCAGTTCTTC.

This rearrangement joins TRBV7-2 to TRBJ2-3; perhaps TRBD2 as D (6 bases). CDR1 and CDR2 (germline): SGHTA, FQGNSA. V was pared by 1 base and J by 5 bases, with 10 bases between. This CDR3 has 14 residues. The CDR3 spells CASSLGGTGDTQYF. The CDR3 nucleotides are TGTGCCAGCAGCTTAGGGGGGACTGGAGATACGCAGTATTTT.

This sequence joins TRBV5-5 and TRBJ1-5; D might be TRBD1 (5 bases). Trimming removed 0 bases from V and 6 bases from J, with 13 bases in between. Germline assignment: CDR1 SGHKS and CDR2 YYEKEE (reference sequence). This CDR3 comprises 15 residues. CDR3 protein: CASSLDSGGGQPQHF. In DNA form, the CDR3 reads TGTGCCAGCAGCTTGGATTCGGGCGGGGGTCAGCCCCAGCATTTT.

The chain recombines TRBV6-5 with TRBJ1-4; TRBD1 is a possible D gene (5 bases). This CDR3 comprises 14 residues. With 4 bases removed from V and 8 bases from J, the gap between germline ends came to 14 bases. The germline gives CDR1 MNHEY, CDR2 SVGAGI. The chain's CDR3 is CASSLGRAGEKLFF. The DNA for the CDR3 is TGTGCCAGCAGTTTGGGCAGGGCGGGGGAAAAACTGTTTTTT.

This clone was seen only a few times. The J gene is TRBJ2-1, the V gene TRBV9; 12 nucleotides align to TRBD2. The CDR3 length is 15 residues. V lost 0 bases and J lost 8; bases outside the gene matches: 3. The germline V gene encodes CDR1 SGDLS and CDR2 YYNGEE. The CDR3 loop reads CASSVGASGRDEQFF. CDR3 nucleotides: TGTGCCAGCAGCGTAGGGGCTAGCGGGAGGGATGAGCAGTTCTTC.

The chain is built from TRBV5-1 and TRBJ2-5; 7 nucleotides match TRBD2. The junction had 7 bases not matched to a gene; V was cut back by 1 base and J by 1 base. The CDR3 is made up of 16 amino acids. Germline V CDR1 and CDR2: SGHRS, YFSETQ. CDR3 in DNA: TGCGCCAGCAGCTTGATCGTGGGAGGGCTCCAAGAGACCCAGTACTTC. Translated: CASSLIVGGLQETQYF.

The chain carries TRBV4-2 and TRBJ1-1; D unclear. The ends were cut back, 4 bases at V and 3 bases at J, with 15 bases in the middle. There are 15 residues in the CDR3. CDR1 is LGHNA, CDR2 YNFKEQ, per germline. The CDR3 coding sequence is TGTGCCAGCAGCCCCCTAGGTGGAGCAGACACTGAAGCTTTCTTT. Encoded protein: CASSPLGGADTEAFF.

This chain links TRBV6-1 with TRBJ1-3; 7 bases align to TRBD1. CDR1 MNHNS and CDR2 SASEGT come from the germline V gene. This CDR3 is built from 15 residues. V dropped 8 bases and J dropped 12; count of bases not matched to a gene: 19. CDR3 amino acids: CASLSGPGTVKDIYF. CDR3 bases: TGTGCCAGCCTCTCGGGCCCCGGGACAGTAAAGGACATATATTTT.

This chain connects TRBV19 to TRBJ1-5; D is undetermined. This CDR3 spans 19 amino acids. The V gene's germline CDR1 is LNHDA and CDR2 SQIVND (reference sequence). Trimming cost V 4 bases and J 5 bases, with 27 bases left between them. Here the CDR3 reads CASSTGGGLQSNSDQPQHF. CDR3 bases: TGTGCCAGTAGTACCGGAGGAGGGTTGCAATCGAATTCCGATCAGCCCCAGCATTTT.

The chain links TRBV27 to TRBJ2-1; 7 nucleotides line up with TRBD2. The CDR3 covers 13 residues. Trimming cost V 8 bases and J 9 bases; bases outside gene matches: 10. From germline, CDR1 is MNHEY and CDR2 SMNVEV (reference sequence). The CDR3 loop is CASGREFFSEQFF. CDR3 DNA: TGTGCCAGCGGGCGGGAGTTTTTCAGTGAGCAGTTCTTC.